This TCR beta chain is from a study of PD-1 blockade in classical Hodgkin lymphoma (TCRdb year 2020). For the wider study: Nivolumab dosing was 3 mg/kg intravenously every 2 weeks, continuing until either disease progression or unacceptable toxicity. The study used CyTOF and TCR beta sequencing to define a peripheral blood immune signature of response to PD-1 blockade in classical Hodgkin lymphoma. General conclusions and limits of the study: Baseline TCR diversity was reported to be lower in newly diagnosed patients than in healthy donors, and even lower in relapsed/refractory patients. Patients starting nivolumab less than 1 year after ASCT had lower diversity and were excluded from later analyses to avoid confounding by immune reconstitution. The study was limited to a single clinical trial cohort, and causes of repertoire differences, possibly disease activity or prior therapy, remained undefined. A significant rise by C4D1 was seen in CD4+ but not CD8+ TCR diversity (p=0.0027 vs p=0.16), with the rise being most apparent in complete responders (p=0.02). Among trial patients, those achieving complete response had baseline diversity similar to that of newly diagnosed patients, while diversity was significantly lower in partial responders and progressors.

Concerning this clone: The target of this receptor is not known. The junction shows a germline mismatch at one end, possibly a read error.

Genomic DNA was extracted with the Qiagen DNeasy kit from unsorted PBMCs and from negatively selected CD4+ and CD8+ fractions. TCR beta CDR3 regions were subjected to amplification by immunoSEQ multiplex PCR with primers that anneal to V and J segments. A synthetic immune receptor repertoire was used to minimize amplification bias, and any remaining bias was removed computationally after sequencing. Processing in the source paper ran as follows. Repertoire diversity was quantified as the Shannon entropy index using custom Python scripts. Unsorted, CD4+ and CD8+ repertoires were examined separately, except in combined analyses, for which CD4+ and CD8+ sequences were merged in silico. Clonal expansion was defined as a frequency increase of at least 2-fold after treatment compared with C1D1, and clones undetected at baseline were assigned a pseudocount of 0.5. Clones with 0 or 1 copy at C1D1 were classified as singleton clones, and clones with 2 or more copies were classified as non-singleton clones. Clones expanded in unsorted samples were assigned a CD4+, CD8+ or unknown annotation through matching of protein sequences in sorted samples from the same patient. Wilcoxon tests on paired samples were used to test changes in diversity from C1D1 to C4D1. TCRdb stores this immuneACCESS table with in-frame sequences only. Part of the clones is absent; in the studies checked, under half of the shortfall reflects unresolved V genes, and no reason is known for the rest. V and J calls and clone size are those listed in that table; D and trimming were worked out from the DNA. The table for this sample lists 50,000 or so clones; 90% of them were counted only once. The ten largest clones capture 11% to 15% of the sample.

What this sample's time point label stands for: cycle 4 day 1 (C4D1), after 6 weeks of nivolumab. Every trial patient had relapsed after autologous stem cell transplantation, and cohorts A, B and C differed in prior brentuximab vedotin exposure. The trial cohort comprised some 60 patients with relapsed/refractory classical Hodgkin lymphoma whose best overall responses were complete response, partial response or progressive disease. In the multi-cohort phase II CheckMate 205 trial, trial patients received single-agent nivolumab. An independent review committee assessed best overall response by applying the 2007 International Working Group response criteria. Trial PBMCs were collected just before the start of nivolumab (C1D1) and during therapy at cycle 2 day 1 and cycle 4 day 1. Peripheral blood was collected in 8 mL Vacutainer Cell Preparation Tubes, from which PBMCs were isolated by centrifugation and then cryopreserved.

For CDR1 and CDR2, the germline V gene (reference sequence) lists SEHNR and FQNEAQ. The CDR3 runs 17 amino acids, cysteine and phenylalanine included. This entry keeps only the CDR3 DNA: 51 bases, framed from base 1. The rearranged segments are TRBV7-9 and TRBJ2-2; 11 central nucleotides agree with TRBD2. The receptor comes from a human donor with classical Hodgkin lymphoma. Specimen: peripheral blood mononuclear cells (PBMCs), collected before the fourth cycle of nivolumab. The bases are TGTGCCAGCAGCAGGGGACTAGCGGAGGAAAACACCGGGGAGCTATTTTTT. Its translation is CASSRGLAEENTGELFF.